Here is one T cell receptor beta chain with its context. This specimen comes from a study of blood T cell repertoires in COVID-19. The V gene's germline CDR1 is LGHDT and CDR2 YNNKEL (reference sequence). The CDR3 runs to 14 residues. With 0 bases removed from V and 4 bases from J, the gap between germline ends came to 10 bases. The method was immunoSEQ multiplex PCR; TCRdb's version includes in-frame clones alone and lacks a portion of them. In the table there are 380,000 or so clones, around 87% of which are singletons. V gene TRBV3-1 (or the pseudogene TRBV3-2) combines with J gene TRBJ2-7; weak D call: TRBD1 (5 bases). This receptor was taken from a woman aged 25 to 39 with acute COVID-19. Material for sequencing was PBMCs or T cells enriched from blood (not recorded which). The CDR3 region has the DNA TGTGCCAGCAGCCAAGAACCGACAGAGTACGAGCAGTACTTC. Translated, it gives CASSQEPTEYEQYF.